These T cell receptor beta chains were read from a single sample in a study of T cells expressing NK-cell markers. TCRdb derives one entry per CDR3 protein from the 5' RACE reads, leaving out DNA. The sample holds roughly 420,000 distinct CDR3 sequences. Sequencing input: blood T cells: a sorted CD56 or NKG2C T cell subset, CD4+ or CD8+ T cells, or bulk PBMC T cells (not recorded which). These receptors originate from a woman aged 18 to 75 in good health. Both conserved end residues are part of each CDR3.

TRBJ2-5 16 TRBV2 CASSVSAGRLRETQYF
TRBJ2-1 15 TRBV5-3 CARSMDRGVYNEQFF
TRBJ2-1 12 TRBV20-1 CSTGTSVNEQFF
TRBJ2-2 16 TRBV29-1 CSVEVLRGLGTGELFF
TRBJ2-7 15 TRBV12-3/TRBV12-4 CASRRTGGTSYEQYF
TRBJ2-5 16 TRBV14 CASSQGRQREKETQYF
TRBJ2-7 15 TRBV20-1 CSASPEERRAYEQYF
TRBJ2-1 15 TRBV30 CAWRKASGVINEQFF
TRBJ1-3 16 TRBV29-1 CSVDTLTGFHGNTIYF
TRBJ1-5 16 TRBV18 CASSPQRDRSNQPQHF
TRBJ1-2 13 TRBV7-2 CASSSTVNYGYTF
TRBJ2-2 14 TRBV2 CASSGQANTGELFF
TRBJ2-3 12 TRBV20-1 CSAPRQADTQYF
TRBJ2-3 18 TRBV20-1 CSARGGPSGTTAVDTQYF
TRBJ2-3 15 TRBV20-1 CSARDPGVGTDTQYF
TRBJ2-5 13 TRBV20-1 CSGVRRYQETQYF
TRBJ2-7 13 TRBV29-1 CSVLSVLSYEQYF